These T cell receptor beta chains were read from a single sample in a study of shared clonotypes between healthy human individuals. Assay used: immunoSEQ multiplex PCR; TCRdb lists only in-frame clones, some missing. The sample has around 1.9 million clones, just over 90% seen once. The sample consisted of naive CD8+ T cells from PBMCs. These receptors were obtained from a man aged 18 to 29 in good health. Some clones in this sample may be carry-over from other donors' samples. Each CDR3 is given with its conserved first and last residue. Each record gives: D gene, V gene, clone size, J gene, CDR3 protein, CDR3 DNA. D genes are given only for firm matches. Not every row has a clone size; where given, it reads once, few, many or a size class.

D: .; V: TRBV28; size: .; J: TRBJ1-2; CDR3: CASTYLLQGIYGYTF; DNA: TGTGCCAGCACCTACCTCCTTCAGGGGATCTATGGCTACACCTTC
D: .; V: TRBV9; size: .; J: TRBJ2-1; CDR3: CASSARQALGQLEQFF; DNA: TGTGCCAGCAGCGCACGGCAGGCTTTAGGACAGCTTGAGCAGTTCTTC
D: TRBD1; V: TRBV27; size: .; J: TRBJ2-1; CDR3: CASSLSRGFEQFF; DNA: TGTGCCAGCAGTTTATCCAGGGGGTTTGAGCAGTTCTTC
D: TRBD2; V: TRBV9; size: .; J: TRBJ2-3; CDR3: CASSGGTRPDTQYF; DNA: TGTGCCAGCAGCGGCGGGACTAGACCAGATACGCAGTATTTT
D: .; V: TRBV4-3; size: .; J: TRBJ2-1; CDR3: CASSQDLALYNEQFF; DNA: TGCGCCAGCAGCCAAGACTTAGCACTTTACAATGAGCAGTTCTTC
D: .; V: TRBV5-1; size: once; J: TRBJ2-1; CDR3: CASSLVPSAGPINNEQFF; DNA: TGCGCCAGCAGCTTGGTCCCCTCTGCAGGACCAATAAACAATGAGCAGTTCTTC
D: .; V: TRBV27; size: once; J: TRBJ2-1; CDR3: CASSSGLPRDEQFF; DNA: TGTGCCAGCAGTTCCGGGCTACCCAGGGATGAGCAGTTCTTC
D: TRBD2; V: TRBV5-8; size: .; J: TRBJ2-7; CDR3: CASSLGVREGTYEQYF; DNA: TGTGCCAGCAGCTTGGGGGTGCGGGAGGGAACCTACGAGCAGTACTTC
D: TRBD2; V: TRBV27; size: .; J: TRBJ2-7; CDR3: CASSWGAGGTYEQYF; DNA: TGTGCCAGCAGTTGGGGGGCGGGAGGGACCTACGAGCAGTACTTC
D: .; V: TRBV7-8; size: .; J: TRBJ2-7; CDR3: CASSFGLNSYEQYF; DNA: TGTGCCAGCAGCTTCGGGCTAAACTCCTACGAGCAGTACTTC
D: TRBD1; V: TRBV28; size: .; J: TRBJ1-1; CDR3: CASSQWTGVNTEAFF; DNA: TGTGCCAGCAGTCAGTGGACAGGGGTGAACACTGAAGCTTTCTTT
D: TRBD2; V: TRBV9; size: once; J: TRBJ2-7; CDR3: CASSRGDEQYF; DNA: TGTGCCAGCAGTCGGGGGGACGAGCAGTACTTC
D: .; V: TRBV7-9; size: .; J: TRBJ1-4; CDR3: CASSPRESANEKLFF; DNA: TGTGCCAGCAGCCCCCGGGAGAGCGCTAATGAAAAACTGTTTTTT
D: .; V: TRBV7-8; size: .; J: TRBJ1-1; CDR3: CASSPSGLGALDRTHTEAFF; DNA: TGTGCCAGCAGTCCCAGCGGGTTGGGCGCCTTAGACAGAACCCACACTGAAGCTTTCTTT
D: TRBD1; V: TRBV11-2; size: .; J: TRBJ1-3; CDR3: CASRPLASRGLSGNTIYF; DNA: TGTGCCAGCAGACCACTAGCTAGCAGGGGGCTAAGTGGAAACACCATATATTTT
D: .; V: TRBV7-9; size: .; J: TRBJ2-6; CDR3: CASRGQGYGANVLTF; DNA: TGTGCCAGCAGGGGGCAGGGCTACGGGGCCAACGTCCTGACTTTC
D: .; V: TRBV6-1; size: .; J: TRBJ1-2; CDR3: CASSESVRTWINYGYTF; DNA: TGTGCCAGCAGTGAATCGGTCAGGACCTGGATTAACTATGGCTACACCTTC
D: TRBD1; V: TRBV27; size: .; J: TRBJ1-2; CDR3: CASRDREGEYGYTF; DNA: TGTGCCAGCAGAGACAGGGAAGGGGAATATGGCTACACCTTC
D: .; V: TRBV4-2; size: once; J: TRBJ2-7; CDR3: CASSQDPDYEQYF; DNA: TGTGCCAGCAGCCAAGACCCGGACTACGAGCAGTACTTC
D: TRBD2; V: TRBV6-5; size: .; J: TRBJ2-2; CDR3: CASRDSGTNTGELFF; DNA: TGTGCCAGCAGAGATAGCGGGACGAACACCGGGGAGCTGTTTTTT
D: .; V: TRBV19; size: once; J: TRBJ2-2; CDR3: CASRSLGFGELFF; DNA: TGTGCCAGTCGATCACTTGGATTTGGGGAGCTGTTTTTT
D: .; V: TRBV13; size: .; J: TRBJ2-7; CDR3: CASSYTGLREQYF; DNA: TGTGCCAGCAGTTACACAGGGCTGAGAGAGCAGTACTTC
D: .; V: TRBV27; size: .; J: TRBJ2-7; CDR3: CASSLYPGPQSYEQYF; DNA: TGTGCCAGCAGTCTTTATCCGGGGCCTCAATCCTACGAGCAGTACTTC
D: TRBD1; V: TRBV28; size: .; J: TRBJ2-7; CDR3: CAITATGSSYEQYF; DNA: TGTGCCATCACAGCGACAGGGAGCTCCTACGAGCAGTACTTC
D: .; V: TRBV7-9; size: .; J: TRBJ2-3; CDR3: CASFEGSSTDTQYF; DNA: TGTGCCAGCTTTGAGGGGTCTAGCACAGATACGCAGTATTTT
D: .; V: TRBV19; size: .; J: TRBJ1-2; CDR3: CAIPGEDGPNYGYTF; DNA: TGTGCCATCCCCGGGGAGGACGGCCCCAACTATGGCTACACCTTC
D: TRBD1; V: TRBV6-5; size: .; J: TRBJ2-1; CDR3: CASSYSQGAEGDEQFF; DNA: TGTGCCAGCAGTTACTCACAGGGGGCTGAGGGGGATGAGCAGTTCTTC
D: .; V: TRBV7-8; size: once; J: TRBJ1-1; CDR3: CASSLALGQLNTEAFF; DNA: TGTGCCAGCAGCTTAGCCTTAGGTCAACTGAACACTGAAGCTTTCTTT
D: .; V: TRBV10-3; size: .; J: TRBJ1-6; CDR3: CAISEVLQVESPLHF; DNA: TGTGCCATCAGTGAGGTTCTCCAGGTCGAGTCACCCCTCCACTTT
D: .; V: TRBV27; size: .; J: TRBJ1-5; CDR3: CASSLSLGGNQPQHF; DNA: TGTGCCAGCAGTTTATCGTTGGGGGGCAATCAGCCCCAGCATTTT